This is a list of T cell receptor beta chains from one sample in a study of T-cell memory formation after mild COVID-19. MiXCR, run by TCRdb on the 5' RACE reads, gives a single entry per CDR3 protein. This sample carries 280,000 or so distinct CDR3 sequences, approximately 8% of them seen once, and the ten largest clones take 20% to 25%. Material: PBMCs or a T cell subset sorted from them (not recorded which). The receptors stem from a man younger than 30 who had mild COVID-19 (a few samples of this study predate the infection). Cell type and time point are not known. The CDR3 runs from the conserved cysteine through the conserved F or W. The D gene is left open where the match is weak. Clone size is stated in some rows and not others, as once, few, many or a class when expanded.

CDR3aa	CDR3nt	abundance	d_gene	v_gene	j_gene
CASGPPTGGPGEQFF	TGTGCTAGTGGTCCCCCTACGGGGGGGCCGGGTGAGCAGTTCTTC	few	TRBD2	TRBV12-5	TRBJ2-1
CATSTQFTGELFF	TGTGCCACCAGCACTCAATTCACCGGGGAGCTGTTTTTT	many	-	TRBV15	TRBJ2-2
CASSPQPDIIHEQYF	TGCGCCAGCAGCCCCCAACCCGACATTATCCACGAGCAGTACTTC	many	-	TRBV5-1	TRBJ2-7
CASSLGLTGGFTDTQYF	TGTGCCAGCAGTTTAGGGTTGACAGGAGGTTTTACAGATACGCAGTATTTT	-	-	TRBV27	TRBJ2-3
CASSSPRGAQGEKLFF	TGTGCCAGCAGTTCCCCCCGGGGGGCGCAGGGTGAAAAACTGTTTTTT	-	-	TRBV28	TRBJ1-4
CASSPSPEHYNEQFF	TGCGCCAGCAGCCCCTCCCCAGAGCACTACAATGAGCAGTTCTTC	-	-	TRBV5-1	TRBJ2-1
CASSATSGGAYEQYF	TGTGCCAGCAGCGCCACTAGCGGGGGAGCCTACGAGCAGTACTTC	-	TRBD2	TRBV9	TRBJ2-7
CASSQGFSGAQETQYF	TGCGCCAGCAGCCAAGGATTTTCGGGGGCTCAAGAGACCCAGTACTTC	-	-	TRBV4-3	TRBJ2-5
CASSPINSGANVLTF	TGCGCCAGCAGCCCTATCAACTCTGGGGCCAACGTCCTGACTTTC	-	-	TRBV5-1	TRBJ2-6
CASSVEVAGGPETQYF	TGTGCCAGCAGCGTAGAAGTGGCGGGGGGGCCAGAGACCCAGTACTTC	-	TRBD2	TRBV9	TRBJ2-5
CASSFGPMAQYF	TGTGCCAGCAGCTTTGGGCCTATGGCGCAGTATTTT	-	-	TRBV13	TRBJ2-3
CASSRSFGTGFADTQYF	TGCGCCAGCAGTCGATCCTTTGGGACAGGGTTTGCAGATACGCAGTATTTT	-	TRBD1	TRBV23-1	TRBJ2-3
CASSWGPGQEGPLYEQYF	TGTGCCAGCAGCTGGGGACCGGGACAAGAAGGGCCTCTCTACGAGCAGTACTTC	many	-	TRBV7-9	TRBJ2-7
CASSLAGIEQFF	TGCGCCAGCAGCTTGGCTGGGATCGAGCAGTTCTTC	many	-	TRBV5-1	TRBJ2-1
CASGFGRTTEAFF	TGTGCCAGCGGCTTTGGCAGGACAACTGAAGCTTTCTTT	many	-	TRBV3-1	TRBJ1-1
CATSDSRGDMNTEAFF	TGTGCCACCAGTGATTCCCGGGGGGACATGAACACTGAAGCTTTCTTT	-	-	TRBV24-1	TRBJ1-1
CASSQDLAGTDTQYF	TGCGCCAGCAGCCAAGATCTCGCGGGGACAGATACGCAGTATTTT	-	-	TRBV4-3	TRBJ2-3